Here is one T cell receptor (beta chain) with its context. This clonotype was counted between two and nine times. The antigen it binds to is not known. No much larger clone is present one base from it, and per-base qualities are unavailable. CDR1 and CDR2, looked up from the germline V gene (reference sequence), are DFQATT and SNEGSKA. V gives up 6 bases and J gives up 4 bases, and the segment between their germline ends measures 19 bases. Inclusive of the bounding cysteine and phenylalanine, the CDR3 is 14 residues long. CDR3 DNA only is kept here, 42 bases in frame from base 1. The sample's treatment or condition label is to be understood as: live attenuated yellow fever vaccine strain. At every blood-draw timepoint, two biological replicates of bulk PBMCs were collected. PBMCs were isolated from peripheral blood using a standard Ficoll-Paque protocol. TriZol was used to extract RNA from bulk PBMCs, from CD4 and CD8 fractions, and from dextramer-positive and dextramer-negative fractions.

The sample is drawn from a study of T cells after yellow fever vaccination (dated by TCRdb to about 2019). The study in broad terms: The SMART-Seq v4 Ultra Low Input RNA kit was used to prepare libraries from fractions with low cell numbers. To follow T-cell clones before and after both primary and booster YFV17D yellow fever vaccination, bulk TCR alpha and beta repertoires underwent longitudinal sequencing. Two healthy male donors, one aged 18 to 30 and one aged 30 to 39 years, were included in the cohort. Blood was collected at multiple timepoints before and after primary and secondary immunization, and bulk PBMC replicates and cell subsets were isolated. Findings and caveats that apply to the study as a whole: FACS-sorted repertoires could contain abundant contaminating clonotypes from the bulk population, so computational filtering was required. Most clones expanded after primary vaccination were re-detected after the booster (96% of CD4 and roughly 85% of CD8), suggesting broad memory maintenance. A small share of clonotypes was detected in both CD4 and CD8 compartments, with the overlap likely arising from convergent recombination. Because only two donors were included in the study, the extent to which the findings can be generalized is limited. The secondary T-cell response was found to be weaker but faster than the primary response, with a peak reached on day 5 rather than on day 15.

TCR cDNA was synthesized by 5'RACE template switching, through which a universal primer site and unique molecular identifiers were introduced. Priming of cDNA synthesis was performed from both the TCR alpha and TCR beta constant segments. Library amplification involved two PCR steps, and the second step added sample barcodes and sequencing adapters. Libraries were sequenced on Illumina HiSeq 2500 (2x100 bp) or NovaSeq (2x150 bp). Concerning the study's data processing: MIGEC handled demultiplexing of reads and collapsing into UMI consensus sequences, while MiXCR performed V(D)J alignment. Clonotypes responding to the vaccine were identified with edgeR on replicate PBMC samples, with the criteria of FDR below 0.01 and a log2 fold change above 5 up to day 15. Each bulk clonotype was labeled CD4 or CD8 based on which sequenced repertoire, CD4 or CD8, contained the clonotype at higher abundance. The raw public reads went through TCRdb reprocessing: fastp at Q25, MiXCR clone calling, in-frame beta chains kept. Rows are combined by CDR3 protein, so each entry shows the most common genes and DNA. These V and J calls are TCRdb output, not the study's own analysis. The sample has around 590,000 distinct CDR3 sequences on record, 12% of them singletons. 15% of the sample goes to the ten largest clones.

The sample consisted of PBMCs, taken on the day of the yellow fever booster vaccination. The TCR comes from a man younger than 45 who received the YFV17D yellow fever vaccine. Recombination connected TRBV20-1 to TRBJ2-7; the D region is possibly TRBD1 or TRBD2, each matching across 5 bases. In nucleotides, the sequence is TGCAGTGCCCGCGACTCAGAGGGGTGGTACGAGCAGTACTTC. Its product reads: CSARDSEGWYEQYF.